Only a few counts were recorded for the clone carrying this T cell receptor beta chain. Its target is not known. This specimen comes from a study of immune evolution from preneoplasia to lung adenocarcinoma. Study-level findings and limits: T cell clonality was higher in KRAS-mutant than EGFR-mutant or wild-type nodules. Normal lung had the highest top T cell clone frequencies.

Resections took place in Japan or China from the mid-2010s to the late 2010s. The CDR3 length is 15 residues. V dropped 1 base and J dropped 4 bases, with 13 bases sitting between them. Germline loops: CDR1 SGHNT, CDR2 YENEEA. This table comes from immunoSEQ multiplex PCR, and its TCRdb copy is limited to in-frame clones, with some not included. This sample has 20,000 to 30,000 clones, with just under 75% found just once. V gene TRBV11-3 combines with J gene TRBJ1-1, with D possibly matching TRBD1 (5 bases). The receptor was derived from a person aged 55 to 69 with invasive lung adenocarcinoma. Some clones in this sample may be carry-over from other donors' samples. Sequencing used FFPE invasive lung adenocarcinoma tissue. In DNA form, the CDR3 reads TGTGCCAGCAGCTTAGGTTGGCGGGGGAGCACTGAAGCTTTCTTT. Translation: CASSLGWRGSTEAFF.